The T cell receptor (beta chain) described here comes from a study of blood T cell repertoires in COVID-19. Study-wide context: Samples of COVID-19 (acute and convalescent) were obtained from the United States, Italy and Spain. From T cells, B-cell-depleted T cells, or PBMCs came the material, which was cDNA or gDNA.

In assigning cohorts, the study relied on participant-reported clinical history. J gave up 4 bases and V 7 bases, and 11 bases lay outside the gene matches. Germline assignment: CDR1 SNHLY and CDR2 FYNNEI. CDR3 length: 16 residues. TCRdb's copy holds only in-frame clones and misses some; the assay was immunoSEQ multiplex PCR. The sample consists of more than 300,000 clones, 80% to 95% of them appearing once. The sequenced sample consisted of PBMCs or T cells enriched from blood (not recorded which). The chain employs TRBV2 and TRBJ1-3; 9 nucleotides line up with TRBD1. This receptor was taken from a woman aged 40 to 50 who had been exposed to COVID-19. The CDR3 nucleotides read TGTGCCAGCACCATACTCCACAGGGGGCCAGGAAACACCATATATTTT. Its translation is CASTILHRGPGNTIYF.